This TCR beta chain is drawn from a study of blood T cell repertoires in COVID-19. Overall study context: Sources were T cells, B-cell-depleted T cells, or PBMCs; the material itself was cDNA or gDNA.

Study processing details: From reference gene primer amplification, estimates of nucleated cell counts were derived. Profiled with immunoSEQ multiplex PCR; TCRdb holds only in-frame clones, not every one. The V and J calls and the clone size are those of that table, but D and trimming were determined from the DNA. The sample lists around 98,000 clones; 82% were seen once. The sequenced material came from peripheral blood. This clonotype originated in a man aged 65 to 85 with active or convalescent COVID-19.

The CDR3 is CASSQLGGTGELFF. The CDR3 DNA is TGTGCCAGCAGCCAGCTCGGAGGCACCGGGGAGCTGTTTTTT. This rearrangement joins TRBV3-1 (or the pseudogene TRBV3-2) to TRBJ2-2; a possible D gene is TRBD2 (5 bases). Trimming shortened V by 3 bases and J by 4 bases, and 9 bases separated the two germline ends. The germline V gene has CDR1 LGHDT and CDR2 YNNKEL (reference sequence). The CDR3 is 14 amino acids.